This T cell receptor (beta chain) was recovered during a study of blood T cell repertoires in COVID-19. The overall study: The United States, Italy and Spain supplied acute and convalescent COVID-19 samples. PBMCs, B-cell-depleted T cells, or T cells provided the cDNA or gDNA that made up the material.

In the original processing: The assay estimated nucleated cells by amplifying reference gene primers. Sequenced by immunoSEQ multiplex PCR; TCRdb stores in-frame clones only, minus some. V and J calls and clone size are given by that table; D and trimming were obtained from the DNA. The sample includes a few hundred thousand clones, approximately 90% of them seen just once. The CDR3 consists of 13 residues. The V and J ends lost 6 bases and 4 bases respectively, with 12 bases between them. The germline V gene has CDR1 LNHDA and CDR2 SQIVND (reference sequence). This clone was recorded a few times. The chain recombines TRBV19 with TRBJ1-1; tentatively, D is TRBD1 (5 bases). Specimen: peripheral blood. The TCR was taken from a man aged 25 to 45 with acute or convalescent COVID-19. This CDR3 is CASSRIRATEAFF. The DNA of the CDR3 is TGTGCCAGTAGCCGAATCAGGGCCACTGAAGCTTTCTTT.